This paragraph reports one T cell receptor beta chain. The clone's antigen remains unknown. No base quality information exists; no much larger clone differs at one position. Through the immunoSEQ TRB Survey service, multiplex V and J primers were used to amplify rearranged CDR3 beta regions from genomic DNA. Survey-level sequencing depth of up to 500,000 reads per sample was used to keep depth equal across samples. The libraries were purified, combined into pools and sequenced with Illumina technology. The authors' analysis ran thus. Productive clonality, sample overlap, pairwise scatters, CDR3 beta length, V/D/J gene usage and productiveness were assessed with immunoSEQ online tools. Alongside Shannon and Simpson indices, calculated diversity was computed as the number of unique rearrangements divided by total templates, multiplied by 100. Principal component analysis was performed on Z-score normalized data with the R prcomp function and the ggbiplot package. Morisita's index was used to quantify blood-rectal clonal overlap within each subject. Entries here come from immuneACCESS through TCRdb and include only in-frame sequences with V and J called. Some clones fail to appear in such tables; in the studies checked, an unresolved V gene covers under half of the shortfall, and the cause of the remainder is unknown. The D gene and trimming were derived from the DNA, and the V and J assignments and clone size from that table. The sample contains around 22,000 clones, 71% of them found a single time. The ten largest clones take up less than 20% of the sample.

The source of the sample is a study of pediatric ulcerative colitis (dated by TCRdb to about 2019). With regard to the full study: Seven or eight ulcerative colitis patients had pancolitis and two had left-sided colitis, with histology consistent with ulcerative colitis in all. Roughly nine newly diagnosed, treatment-naive pediatric ulcerative colitis patients and a handful of non-IBD control children each provided paired blood and rectal samples. The Pediatric Ulcerative Colitis Activity Index classified a couple of patients as having mild disease, four as having moderate disease and three as having acute severe colitis. Overall results and qualifications from the work: Because repertoires were derived from total lymphocyte DNA, patterns in rare subsets such as regulatory T cells may not have been reflected. T cells from blood may have been included in the rectal pinch biopsies, particularly in patients with overt colitis. Clonal overlap between a subject's own blood and rectum was significantly greater in ulcerative colitis patients than in controls, which suggests more T cell trafficking to inflamed tissue. A couple of rectal CDR3 clonotypes were present in all ulcerative colitis patients and in none of the controls. Controls, mild-moderate and acute severe colitis patients were separated by rectal repertoire features, and reduced rectal diversity due to clonal expansions was observed in acute severe colitis. The healthy control group was small, consisting of only four individuals. For technical reasons, blood samples from a couple of patients gave substantially fewer templates, and these samples were excluded from the blood-rectal overlap analysis.

From the cysteine through the phenylalanine, the CDR3 covers 14 amino acids. CDR3 DNA only is kept here, 42 bases in frame from base 1. The V and J ends are trimmed by 1 base and 4 bases, leaving 10 bases between them. According to the germline V gene, CDR1 reads WSHSY and CDR2 reads SAAADI. During colonoscopy, one to two pinch biopsies were obtained from the rectum for research purposes. Before the diagnostic colonoscopy, none of the ulcerative colitis patients had been given any immunosuppressive medication. Before DNA was isolated, the rectal biopsies underwent proteinase K digestion. The Wizard kit (Promega) was used to extract genomic DNA from both blood and intestinal samples.

The sequence was collected from a boy younger than 18 with severe ulcerative colitis. Sequences were obtained from gut tissue. Recombination joined TRBV10-2 with TRBJ2-5; TRBD2 is perhaps the D gene, given 6 matching bases. The CDR3 loop reads CASSEFGGPETQYF. The nucleotide sequence is given as TGCGCCAGCAGTGAGTTTGGAGGGCCAGAGACCCAGTACTTC.